This T cell receptor beta chain was profiled in a study of control samples from healthy donors and cancer patients. The CDR3 runs 14 residues. V dropped 0 bases and J dropped 8 bases, with 9 bases sitting between them. CDR1 and CDR2 (germline): SGDLS, YYNGEE. The repertoire was sequenced with immunoSEQ multiplex PCR; TCRdb's copy has only in-frame clones and lacks some. The sample includes some 150,000 clones, under 96% of them seen just once. The chain has TRBV9 and TRBJ1-6, with D unclear. This sequence originates from a woman aged 25 to 45 in good health. The sequenced sample was blood. DNA for the CDR3: TGTGCCAGCAGCGTAGAGGACGGGTATTCACCCCTCCACTTT. This encodes CASSVEDGYSPLHF.